Presented here are 9 T cell receptor beta chains from one specimen sequenced in a study of molecular identifiers for immune sequencing clone quantification. TCRdb reprocessed the PCR reads via MiXCR and lists one record per CDR3 protein. Of a few hundred thousand distinct CDR3 sequences listed, 20% to 25% are singletons. The sample comprised naive CD8+ T cells from blood, with Jurkat cell RNA spiked in. Subset denoted: FACS-sorted CD8+CD4-CCR7+CD45RA+ naive T cells. These receptors all stem from a human donor in good health. Some libraries in this study had Jurkat cell RNA spiked in.

The chain uses TRBV15 and TRBJ1-1; D is undetermined. Trimming left V 8 bases short and J 0 bases short, with 16 bases between. CDR1 is LNHNV, CDR2 YYDKDF, per germline (reference sequence). This CDR3 region has 15 residues. As DNA, the CDR3 is TGTGCCACCTCTTTTACGCAGGCCATGAACACTGAAGCTTTCTTT. Its translation is CATSFTQAMNTEAFF. The full variable domain, in which reference TRBV15 and TRBJ1-1 provide the parts outside the CDR3, is DAMVIQNPRYQVTQFGKPVTLSCSQTLNHNVMYWYQQKSSQAPKLLFHYYDKDFNNEADTPDNFQSRRPNTSFCFLDIRSPGLGDTAMYLCATSFTQAMNTEAFFGQGTRLTVV.

In its sample, this clonotype was seen a few times. The chain uses TRBV2 and TRBJ1-2; D call uncertain. The V and J ends lost 3 bases and 2 bases respectively, with 13 bases between them. This CDR3 is built from 15 residues. CDR1 is SNHLY and CDR2 is FYNNEI in the germline V gene. CDR3 in DNA: TGTGCCAGCAGTGACCCTGGACCTCCGAACTATGGCTACACCTTC. Protein sequence: CASSDPGPPNYGYTF.

Regarding this clonotype: A much larger clonotype is one base distant, so this may be a read error. The chain links TRBV12-3 or TRBV12-4 to TRBJ2-3; 11 bases line up with TRBD2. V was pared by 6 bases and J by 6 bases, with 8 bases of the junction left unmatched. The CDR3 extends over 15 amino acids. CDR3 sequence: CASSATSGKTDTQYF. CDR3 DNA: TGTGCCAGCAGCGCGACTAGCGGGAAGACGGATACGCAGTATTTT.

V is TRBV7-9 and J is TRBJ2-5; D is unresolved. This CDR3 spans 14 amino acids. V was clipped by 3 bases and J by 3 bases, with 11 bases between them. Germline V gene sequence: CDR1 SEHNR, CDR2 FQNEAQ (reference sequence). The chain's CDR3 is CASSFSYGEETQYF. In nucleotides, the CDR3 is TGTGCCAGCAGCTTCTCCTATGGAGAAGAGACCCAGTACTTC.

Points on this clonotype: Given a much more abundant clone one base away, this may be a read error. The chain employs TRBV7-9 and TRBJ1-5; D is uncertain. This CDR3 contains 16 residues. The germline CDR1 and CDR2 sequences are SEHNR and FQNEAQ (reference sequence). The CDR3 coding sequence is TGTGCCAGCAGCTTAGTGTCAGTTCGGGAAGATCAGCCCCGGCATTTT. Translating it yields CASSLVSVREDQPRHF.

Only a few counts were recorded for this clonotype. A read error is possible here, since a much larger clone lies one base away. No conserved phenylalanine or tryptophan ends this CDR3, so it is likely a read error. The V call is TRBV6-1, the J call TRBJ1-1, with D unresolved. Trimming left V 8 bases short and J 2 bases short, with 12 bases between. CDR3 length: 13 amino acids. In germline, CDR1 is MNHNS, CDR2 SASEGT. Here the CDR3 DNA reads TGTGCCAGCGATTTCCGGGCCAACACTGAAGCTTTCTCT. Translation gives CASDFRANTEAFS.

Comments on this clonotype: Since a much larger clone is just one base distant, this may be a read error. The chain combines TRBV12-3 or TRBV12-4 with TRBJ2-3, with a tentative D call TRBD2 (6 bases). The CDR3 has 14 residues. V was pared by 4 bases and J by 4 bases, with 12 bases between. Here the CDR3 reads CASSWGVGADTQYF. CDR3 nucleotides: TGTGCCAGCAGTTGGGGGGTTGGGGCAGATACGCAGTATTTT.

This clonotype showed up many times. The rearrangement joins TRBV12-3 or TRBV12-4 to TRBJ2-7; D is perhaps TRBD1 (6 bases). This CDR3 is 14 amino acids long. Trimming took 6 bases from V and 1 from J, leaving 13 bases between them. The CDR3 bases are TGTGCCAGCAGCCACGGACAGATTTCCTACGAGCAGTACTTC. Translating gives CASSHGQISYEQYF.

A note on this clonotype: The junction shows a germline mismatch at one end, possibly a read error. V is TRBV10-3 and J is TRBJ2-7; the D call may be TRBD1 or TRBD2 (5 bases each). The CDR3 extends over 15 amino acids. Per germline, CDR1 ENHRY and CDR2 SYGVKD. CDR3 sequence reads: CAISESGESSYKQYF. In nucleotides, the CDR3 is TGTGCCATCAGTGAGTCAGGGGAGTCCTCCTACAAGCAGTACTTC.